This TCR beta chain was obtained from a study of response to subunit inactivated influenza vaccine. General observations from the study: New T cells are recruited in small numbers by each seasonal influenza vaccination, according to the authors' suggestion.

CDR1 and CDR2 (germline): SGHVS, FNYEAQ. This CDR3 comprises 14 residues. V was trimmed by 2 bases and J by 7 bases, leaving 11 bases between them. As regards this clonotype: No antigen is known for it.

TCRdb reprocessed the RT-PCR reads with MiXCR, giving one entry per CDR3 protein. Here the sample spans about 480,000 distinct CDR3 sequences, 10% to 15% being singletons. The receptor was derived from a man aged 50 or older who received an inactivated influenza vaccine. The chain combines TRBV7-6 with TRBJ2-2; D perhaps matches TRBD2 (5 bases). The sequences come from PBMCs from blood, collected roughly 47 days after vaccination. The CDR3 is CASSLHPGIGELFF. The CDR3 DNA follows: TGTGCCAGCAGCTTACATCCGGGGATCGGGGAGCTGTTTTTT.